The T cell receptor beta chain under discussion was sequenced for a study of cytomegalovirus exposure and HLA in healthy donors. The study, taken as a whole, reports: As a later analysis showed, a missense DCLRE1C variant was linked to trimming of TCR beta V- and J-genes. Later analysis found that TCR beta chains associated with HLA were more clonally expanded than other, equally common chains. Later work found most CMV-associated TCR beta chains apparently HLA-restricted.

Samples came from healthy bone marrow donors. V was cut by 5 bases and J by 3 bases, with 8 bases left in between. Per the germline V gene, CDR1 is SGHTA and CDR2 is FQGTGA. This CDR3 region has 13 residues. On this clone: Its matching antigen is unknown.

60 Vbeta and 13 Jbeta primers were used in PCR. Generated by immunoSEQ multiplex PCR, the TCRdb table keeps only in-frame clones and is missing some. The sample holds roughly 130,000 clones, 80% seen once. This receptor was identified in a man aged 40-55 years in good health and CMV-seronegative. Sequencing was done on a sample of PBMCs. This chain joins TRBV7-3 and TRBJ1-5; no clear D. As DNA, the CDR3 is TGTGCCAGCAGCGAGCGACCCAATCAGCCCCAGCATTTT. Translating it yields CASSERPNQPQHF.